This T cell receptor (beta chain) was captured by sequencing in a study of blood T cell repertoires in COVID-19. Study at large: Cohort 3 recovery required two negative PCRs, clearance, or symptom resolution. The cDNA or gDNA used as material had been derived from T cells, B-cell-depleted T cells, or PBMCs.

In its sample, this clone was seen a few times. All enrollees were roughly 18 to 95 years old and from about two dozen US areas. Losses at the gene ends were 4 bases for V and 1 base for J; bases not matched to a gene: 8. Germline V gene sequence: CDR1 LNHDA, CDR2 SQIVND (reference sequence). There are 17 residues in the CDR3. In the authors' workflow: Amplifying reference gene primers gave estimates of nucleated cell counts. Here immunoSEQ multiplex PCR was the method, and the copy in TCRdb shows in-frame clones only, minus some. That table gives V, J and clone size, and the DNA gave D and trimming. Of under 200,000 clones in the sample, around 80% were seen once.

Source material: PBMCs or T cells enriched from blood (not recorded which). This TCR came from a woman between 65 and 79 years old in a cohort exposed to, infected with or recovered from COVID-19 (not recorded which). The rearrangement links TRBV19 to TRBJ1-5, with 9 positions matching TRBD1. DNA for the CDR3: TGTGCCAGTAGTAAATTTATCGGGACAGGGAGCAATCAGCCCCAGCATTTT. Translation gives CASSKFIGTGSNQPQHF. Using reference TRBV19 and TRBJ1-5 for the parts outside the CDR3, the full variable domain is DGGITQSPKYLFRKEGQNVTLSCEQNLNHDAMYWYRQDPGQGLRLIYYSQIVNDFQKGDIAEGYSVSREKKESFPLTVTSAQKNPTAFYLCASSKFIGTGSNQPQHFGDGTRLSIL.